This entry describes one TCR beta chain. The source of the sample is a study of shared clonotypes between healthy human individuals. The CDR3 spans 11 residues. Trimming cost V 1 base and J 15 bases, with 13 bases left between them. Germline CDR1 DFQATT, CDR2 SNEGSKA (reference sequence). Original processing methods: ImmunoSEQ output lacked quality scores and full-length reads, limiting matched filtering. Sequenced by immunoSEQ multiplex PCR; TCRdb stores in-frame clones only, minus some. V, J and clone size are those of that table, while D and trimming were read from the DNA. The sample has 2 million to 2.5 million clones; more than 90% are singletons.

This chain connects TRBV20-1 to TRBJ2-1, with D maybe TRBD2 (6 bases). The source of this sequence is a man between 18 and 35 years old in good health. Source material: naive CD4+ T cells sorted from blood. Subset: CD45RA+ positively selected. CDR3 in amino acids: CSARAFPGGFF. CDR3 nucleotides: TGCAGTGCTAGAGCATTCCCCGGGGGGTTCTTC.